The entry below describes one T cell receptor beta chain. V lost 1 base and J lost 8, with 5 bases in between. This CDR3 comprises 12 residues. The germline V gene has CDR1 LGHNA and CDR2 YNFKEQ. This sample is drawn from a study of blood T cell repertoires in COVID-19. About the study: The origin of the acute and convalescent COVID-19 samples was the United States, Italy and Spain. PBMCs, B-cell-depleted T cells, or T cells were the source of the cDNA or gDNA that made up the material.

In the original workflow: Using reference gene primer amplification, nucleated cell counts were estimated. Produced via immunoSEQ multiplex PCR; TCRdb's table is partial and in-frame only. That table is the source of V, J and clone size, and D and trimming were worked out from the DNA. The data contain roughly 250,000 clones, approximately 91% of them singletons. The chain links TRBV4-2 to TRBJ1-4; the D is unclear. The receptor comes from a woman in her forties with acute COVID-19. The sequenced material came from PBMCs or T cells enriched from blood (not recorded which). The CDR3 DNA sequence: TGTGCCAGCAGCCAAGTCCGGGAAAAACTGTTTTTT. This sequence encodes CASSQVREKLFF.